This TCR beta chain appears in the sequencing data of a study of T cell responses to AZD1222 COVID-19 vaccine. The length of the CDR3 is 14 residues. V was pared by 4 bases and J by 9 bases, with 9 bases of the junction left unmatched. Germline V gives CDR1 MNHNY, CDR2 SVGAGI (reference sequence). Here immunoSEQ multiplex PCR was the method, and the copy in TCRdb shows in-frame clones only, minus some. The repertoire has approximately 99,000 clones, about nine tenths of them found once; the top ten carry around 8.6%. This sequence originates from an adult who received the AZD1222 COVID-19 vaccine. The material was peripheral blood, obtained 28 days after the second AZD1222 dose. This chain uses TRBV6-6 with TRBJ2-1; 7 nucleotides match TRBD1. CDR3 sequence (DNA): TGTGCCAGCAGTTCCCAGGGGGTATTGGGTGAGCAGTTCTTC. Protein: CASSSQGVLGEQFF.